Presented here are 8 T cell receptor beta chains from one specimen sequenced in a study of human T cells and chemical hapten exposure. TCRdb reprocessed the RACE reads via MiXCR and lists one record per CDR3 protein. The data contain tens of thousands of distinct CDR3 sequences, approximately 10% of them singletons. This sample's time point: patch test 2, 6 weeks after DPC sensitization. Treatment given: therapeutic diphenylcyclopropenone sensitization with weekly scalp DPC. The specimen comprised whole blood, sampled in connection with sensitization to the hapten diphenylcyclopropenone (DPC). The origin of the receptors is a man in his forties with alopecia areata. Some clones in this sample may be carry-over from other donors' samples.

This clonotype was counted at least ten times. The chain couples TRBV27 to TRBJ1-1; D uncertain. Germline V gives CDR1 MNHEY, CDR2 SMNVEV (reference sequence). CDR3 length equals 15 residues. Trimming removed 2 bases at V and 0 bases at J, with 10 bases between. CDR3 residues: CASSLGYRLNTEAFF. In DNA form, the CDR3 reads TGTGCCAGCAGTTTAGGATACAGACTGAACACTGAAGCTTTCTTT.

Remarks on this clonotype: The junction differs from germline at one of its ends, possibly a read error. The chain recombines TRBV30 with TRBJ2-3, with 8 bases that match TRBD2. This CDR3 has 14 residues. Germline loops: CDR1 GTSNPN, CDR2 SVGIG (reference sequence). CDR3 nucleotides: TGTGCCTGGACTGCGGGAGGAATCCCAGATGCGCAGTATTTT. Protein sequence: CAWTAGGIPDAQYF.

This clonotype has more than one count but fewer than ten. The rearrangement joins TRBV28 to TRBJ2-1, with TRBD2 matching 7 bases. In germline, CDR1 is MDHEN, CDR2 SYDVKM. This CDR3 comprises 18 residues. The junction had 20 bases not matched to a gene; V was cut back by 5 bases and J by 7 bases. The CDR3: CASSGSESWPLAENEQFF. As DNA, the CDR3 is TGTGCCAGCAGTGGCTCGGAATCTTGGCCCCTAGCGGAAAATGAGCAGTTCTTC.

The chain links TRBV6-5 to TRBJ2-6; D gene uncertain. Germline V lookup: CDR1 MNHEY, CDR2 SVGAGI. V was clipped by 5 bases and J by 0 bases, with 11 bases between them. This CDR3 spans 16 amino acids. In DNA form, the CDR3 reads TGTGCCAGCAGTGTAATTCACAGCTCTGGGGCCAACGTCCTGACTTTC. Its translation is CASSVIHSSGANVLTF.

The rearrangement links TRBV7-9 to TRBJ2-2, with D unresolved. CDR1 and CDR2 (germline): SEHNR, FQNEAQ (reference sequence). The ends were cut back, 5 bases at V and 1 base at J, with 11 bases in the middle. CDR3 length: 15 residues. The CDR3 is CASSLLMGNTGELFF. In DNA, the CDR3 is TGTGCCAGCAGCCTTCTAATGGGGAACACCGGGGAGCTGTTTTTT.

This clonotype was detected a few times. J is TRBJ1-3 and V is TRBV14; D unclear. Deletions cut 0 bases from V and 0 bases from J, with 6 bases between. The CDR3 spans 15 residues. The germline V gene has CDR1 SGHDN and CDR2 FVKESK. CDR3 protein: CASSQDFSSGNTIYF. The CDR3 DNA is TGTGCCAGCAGCCAAGATTTCTCCTCTGGAAACACCATATATTTT.

This clonotype was found a few times. The chain links TRBV11-3 to TRBJ2-5, with D uncertain. Trimming left V 5 bases short and J 5 bases short, with 18 bases between. The CDR3 runs 15 residues. Looked up from germline, CDR1 is SGHNT and CDR2 is YENEEA. The DNA of the CDR3 is TGTGCCAGCAGCCGCTTCTGGGTCCCCGGGGAGACCCAGTACTTC. Protein: CASSRFWVPGETQYF.

This clonotype turned up a few times. The chain is built from TRBV14 and TRBJ2-3, with 9 bases aligning to TRBD2. This CDR3 contains 15 residues. Per the germline V gene, CDR1 is SGHDN and CDR2 is FVKESK. V trimming: 2 bases; J trimming: 1 base; junction bases outside the gene matches: 1. The CDR3 loop is CASSQLAGRTDTQYF. As DNA, the CDR3 is TGTGCCAGCAGCCAACTAGCGGGGCGCACAGATACGCAGTATTTT.